This TCR beta chain was sequenced for a study of identical twins. Details on this clonotype: As yet, its antigen is unknown.

Study results and limitations: Twins' excess sharing was less marked for out-of-frame beta sequences. Insertions were reduced in abundant cord blood beta clonotypes but not in memory repertoires.

TCRdb used MiXCR to reprocess the 5' RACE reads, holding one entry per CDR3 protein. The sample lists a few hundred thousand distinct CDR3 sequences; about 16% were seen once. Healthy Caucasian individuals made up all the donors. These same records also appear under a second study, on yellow fever vaccine responses in identical twins.

Sequenced: CD4+ T cells sorted from blood. This clonotype was sampled from a woman younger than 30 in good health.

The CDR3 loop reads CSVAQDNYGYTF. The CDR3 region has the DNA TGCAGCGTTGCCCAGGACAATTATGGCTACACCTTC. The chain joins TRBV29-1 to TRBJ1-2; weak D call: TRBD1 (5 bases). Trimming stripped 4 bases from V and 5 bases from J, with 11 bases between. CDR1 is SQVTM and CDR2 is ANQGSEA in the germline V gene. The CDR3 spans 12 residues.